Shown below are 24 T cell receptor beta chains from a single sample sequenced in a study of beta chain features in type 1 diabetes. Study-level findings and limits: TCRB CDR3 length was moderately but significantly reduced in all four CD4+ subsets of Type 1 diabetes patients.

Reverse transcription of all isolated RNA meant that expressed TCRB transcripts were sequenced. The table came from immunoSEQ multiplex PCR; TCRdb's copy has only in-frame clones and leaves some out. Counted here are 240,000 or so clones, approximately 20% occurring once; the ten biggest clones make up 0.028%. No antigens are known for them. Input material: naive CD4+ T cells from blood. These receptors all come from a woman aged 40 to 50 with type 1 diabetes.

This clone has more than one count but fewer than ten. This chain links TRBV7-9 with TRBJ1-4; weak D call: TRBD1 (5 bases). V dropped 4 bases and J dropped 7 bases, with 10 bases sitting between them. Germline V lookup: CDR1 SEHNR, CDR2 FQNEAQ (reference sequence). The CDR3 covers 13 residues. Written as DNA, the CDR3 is TGTGCCAGCAGCTCGCAGGGAAGTGAAAAACTGTTTTTT. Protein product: CASSSQGSEKLFF.

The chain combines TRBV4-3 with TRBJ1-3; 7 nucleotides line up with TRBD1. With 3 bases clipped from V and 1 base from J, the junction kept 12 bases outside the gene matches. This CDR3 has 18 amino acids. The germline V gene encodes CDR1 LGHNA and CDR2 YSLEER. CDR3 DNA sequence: TGCGCCAGCAGCCATGTATTCGGACAGGCTAAATCTGGAAACACCATATATTTT. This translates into CASSHVFGQAKSGNTIYF.

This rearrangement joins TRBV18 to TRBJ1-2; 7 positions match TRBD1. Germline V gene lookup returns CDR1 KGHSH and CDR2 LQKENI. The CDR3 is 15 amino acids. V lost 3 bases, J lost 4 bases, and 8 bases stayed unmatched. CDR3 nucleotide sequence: TGTGCCAGCTCACCTGAGACAGGGCTTCGCTATGGCTACACCTTC. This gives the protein CASSPETGLRYGYTF.

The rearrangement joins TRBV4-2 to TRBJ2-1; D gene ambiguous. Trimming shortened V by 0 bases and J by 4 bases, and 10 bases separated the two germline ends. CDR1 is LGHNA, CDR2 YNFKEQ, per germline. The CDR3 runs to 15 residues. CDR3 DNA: TGTGCCAGCAGCCAAGAGTTGAAGACTTACAATGAGCAGTTCTTC. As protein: CASSQELKTYNEQFF.

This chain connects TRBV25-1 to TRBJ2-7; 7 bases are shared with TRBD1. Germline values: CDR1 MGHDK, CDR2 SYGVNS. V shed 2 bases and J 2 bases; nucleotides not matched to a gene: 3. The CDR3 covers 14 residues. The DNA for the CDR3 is TGTGCCAGCAGTGAACCAGGGGGACCCTACGAGCAGTACTTC. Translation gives CASSEPGGPYEQYF.

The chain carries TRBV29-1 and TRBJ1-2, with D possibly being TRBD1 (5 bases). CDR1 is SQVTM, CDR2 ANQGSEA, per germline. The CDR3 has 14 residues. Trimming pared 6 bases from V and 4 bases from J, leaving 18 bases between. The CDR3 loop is CSVLGVSGGYGYTF. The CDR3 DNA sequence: TGCAGCGTGTTAGGGGTCAGCGGGGGCTATGGCTACACCTTC.

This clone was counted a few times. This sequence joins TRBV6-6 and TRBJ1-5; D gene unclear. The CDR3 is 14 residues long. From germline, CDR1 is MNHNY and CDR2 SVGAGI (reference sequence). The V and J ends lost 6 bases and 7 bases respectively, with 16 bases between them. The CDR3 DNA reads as TGTGCCAGCAGAACCGTGGGGAGCGGGCAGCCCCAGCATTTT. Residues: CASRTVGSGQPQHF.

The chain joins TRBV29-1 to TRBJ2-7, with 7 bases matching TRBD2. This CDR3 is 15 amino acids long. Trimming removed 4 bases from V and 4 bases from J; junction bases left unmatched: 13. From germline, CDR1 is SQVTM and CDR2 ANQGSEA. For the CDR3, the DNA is TGCAGCGTTGTCGTAGGGCTAGCGGATCCTTACGAGCAGTACTTC. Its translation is CSVVVGLADPYEQYF.

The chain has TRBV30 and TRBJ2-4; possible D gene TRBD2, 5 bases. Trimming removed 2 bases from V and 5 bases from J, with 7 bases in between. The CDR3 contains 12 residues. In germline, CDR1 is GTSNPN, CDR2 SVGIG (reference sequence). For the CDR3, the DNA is TGTGCCTGGAGTAGGGAGCAAAACATTCAGTACTTC. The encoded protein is CAWSREQNIQYF. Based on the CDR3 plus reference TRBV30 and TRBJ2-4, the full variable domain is SQTIHQWPATLVQPVGSPLSLECTVEGTSNPNLYWYRQAAGRGLQLLFYSVGIGQISSEVPQNLSASRPQDRQFILSSKKLLLSDSGFYLCAWSREQNIQYFGAGTRLSVL.

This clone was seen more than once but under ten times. CDR3 DNA sequence: TGCAGCGTTGTGTGGGACAGCTACGAGCAGTACTTC. This gives the protein CSVVWDSYEQYF. V gene TRBV29-1 combines with J gene TRBJ2-7; 7 nucleotides align to TRBD1. Losses at the gene ends were 4 bases for V and 3 bases for J; bases not matched to a gene: 3. The CDR3 runs 12 residues. Germline V gives CDR1 SQVTM, CDR2 ANQGSEA.

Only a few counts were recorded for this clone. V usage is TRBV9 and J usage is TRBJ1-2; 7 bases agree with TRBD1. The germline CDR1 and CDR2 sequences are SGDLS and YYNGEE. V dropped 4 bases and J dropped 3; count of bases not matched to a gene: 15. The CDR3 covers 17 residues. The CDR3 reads CASSSQTGAPPDYGYTF. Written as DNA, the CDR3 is TGTGCCAGCAGCTCACAAACAGGGGCCCCCCCCGACTATGGCTACACCTTC.

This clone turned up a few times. In DNA form, the CDR3 reads TGTGCCAGCAGCCTCGGCTCCGGGACTAGCGGTTACAATGAGCAGTTCTTC. Its protein product is CASSLGSGTSGYNEQFF. The chain recombines TRBV9 with TRBJ2-1; 11 positions agree with TRBD2. The junction had 10 bases not matched to a gene; V was cut back by 4 bases and J by 4 bases. Looked up from germline, CDR1 is SGDLS and CDR2 is YYNGEE. This CDR3 spans 17 amino acids.

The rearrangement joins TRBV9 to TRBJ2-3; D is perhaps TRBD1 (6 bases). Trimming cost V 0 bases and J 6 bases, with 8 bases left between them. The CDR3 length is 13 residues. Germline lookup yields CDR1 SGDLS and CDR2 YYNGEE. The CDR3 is CASSVEQGDTQYF. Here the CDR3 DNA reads TGTGCCAGCAGCGTAGAGCAGGGGGATACGCAGTATTTT.

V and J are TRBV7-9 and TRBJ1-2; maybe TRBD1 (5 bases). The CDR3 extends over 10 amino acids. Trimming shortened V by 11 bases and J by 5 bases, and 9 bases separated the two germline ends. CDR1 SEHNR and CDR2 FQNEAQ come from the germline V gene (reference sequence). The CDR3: CASQGYGYTF. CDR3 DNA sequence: TGTGCCTCCCAGGGATATGGCTACACCTTC.

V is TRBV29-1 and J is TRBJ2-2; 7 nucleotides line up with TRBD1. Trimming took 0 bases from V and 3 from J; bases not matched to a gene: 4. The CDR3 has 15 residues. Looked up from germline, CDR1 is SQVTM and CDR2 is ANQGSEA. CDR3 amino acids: CSVEDRGRDTGELFF. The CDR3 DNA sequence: TGCAGCGTTGAAGATAGGGGGCGCGACACCGGGGAGCTGTTTTTT.

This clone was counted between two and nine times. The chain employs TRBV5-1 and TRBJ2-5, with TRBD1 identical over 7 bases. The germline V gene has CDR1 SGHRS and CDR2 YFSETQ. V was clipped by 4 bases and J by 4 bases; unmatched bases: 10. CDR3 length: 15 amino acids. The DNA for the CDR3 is TGCGCCAGCAGCATCCCAGGGGACAGTGGAGAGACCCAGTACTTC. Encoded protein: CASSIPGDSGETQYF. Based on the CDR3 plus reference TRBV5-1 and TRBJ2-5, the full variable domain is KAGVTQTPRYLIKTRGQQVTLSCSPISGHRSVSWYQQTPGQGLQFLFEYFSETQRNKGNFPGRFSGRQFSNSRSEMNVSTLELGDSALYLCASSIPGDSGETQYFGPGTRLLVL.

The CDR3 protein is CASSSNPGTVPSGNTIYF. The CDR3 DNA follows: TGTGCCAGCAGCTCCAACCCCGGGACAGTGCCATCTGGAAACACCATATATTTT. This sequence joins TRBV7-9 and TRBJ1-3; 7 bases fit TRBD1. This CDR3 has 18 residues. V lost 4 bases, J lost 1 base, and 13 bases stayed unmatched. Germline loops: CDR1 SEHNR, CDR2 FQNEAQ (reference sequence).

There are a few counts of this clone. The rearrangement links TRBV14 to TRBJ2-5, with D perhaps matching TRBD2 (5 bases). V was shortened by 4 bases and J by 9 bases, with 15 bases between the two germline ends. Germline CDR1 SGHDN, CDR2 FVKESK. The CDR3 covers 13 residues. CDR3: CASSRIAPGAQYF. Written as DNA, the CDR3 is TGTGCCAGCAGCCGAATCGCCCCCGGGGCCCAGTACTTC.

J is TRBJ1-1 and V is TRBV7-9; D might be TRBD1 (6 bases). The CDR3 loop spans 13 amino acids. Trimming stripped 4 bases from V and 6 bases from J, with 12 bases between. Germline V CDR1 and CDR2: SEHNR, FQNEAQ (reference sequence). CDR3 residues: CASSSQGISEAFF. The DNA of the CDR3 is TGTGCCAGCAGCTCTCAGGGGATCTCTGAAGCTTTCTTT.

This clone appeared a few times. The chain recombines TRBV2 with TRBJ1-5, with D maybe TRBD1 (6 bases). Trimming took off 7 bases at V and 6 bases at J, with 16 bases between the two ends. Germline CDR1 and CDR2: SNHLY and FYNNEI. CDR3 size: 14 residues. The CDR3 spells CASTLGGASQPQHF. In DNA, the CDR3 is TGTGCCAGCACGCTCGGGGGGGCCAGTCAGCCCCAGCATTTT.

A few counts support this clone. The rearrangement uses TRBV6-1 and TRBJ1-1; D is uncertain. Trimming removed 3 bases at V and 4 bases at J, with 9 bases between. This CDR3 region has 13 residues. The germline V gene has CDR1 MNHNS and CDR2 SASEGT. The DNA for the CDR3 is TGTGCCAGCAGTGAGCGGGGAGGCACTGAAGCTTTCTTT. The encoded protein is CASSERGGTEAFF.

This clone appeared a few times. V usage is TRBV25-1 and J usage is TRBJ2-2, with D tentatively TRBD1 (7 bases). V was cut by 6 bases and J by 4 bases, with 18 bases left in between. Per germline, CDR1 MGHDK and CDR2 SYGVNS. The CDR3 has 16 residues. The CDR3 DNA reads TGTGCCAGCAGCAGGGGGGATCTCGGTCTCACCGGGGAGCTGTTTTTT. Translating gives CASSRGDLGLTGELFF. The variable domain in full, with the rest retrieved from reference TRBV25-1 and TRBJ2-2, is EADIYQTPRYLVIGTGKKITLECSQTMGHDKMYWYQQDPGMELHLIHYSYGVNSTEKGDLSSESTVSRIRTEHFPLTLESARPSHTSQYLCASSRGDLGLTGELFFGEGSRLTVL.

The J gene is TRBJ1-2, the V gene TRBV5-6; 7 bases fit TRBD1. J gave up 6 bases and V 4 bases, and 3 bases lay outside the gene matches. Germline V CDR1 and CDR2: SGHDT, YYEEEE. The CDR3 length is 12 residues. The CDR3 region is CASSPTGDGYTF. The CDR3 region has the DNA TGTGCCAGCAGCCCAACAGGGGATGGCTACACCTTC.

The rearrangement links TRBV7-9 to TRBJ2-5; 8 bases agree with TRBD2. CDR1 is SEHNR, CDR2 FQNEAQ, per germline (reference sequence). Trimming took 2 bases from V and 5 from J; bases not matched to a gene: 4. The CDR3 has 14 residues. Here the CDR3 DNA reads TGTGCCAGCAGCTTATACGGCGGGAGGGAGACCCAGTACTTC. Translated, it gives CASSLYGGRETQYF.